Below, 2 T cell receptor beta chains from the same sample are listed, as sequenced in a study of control samples from healthy donors and cancer patients. Sequencing was performed with immunoSEQ multiplex PCR; in TCRdb, only in-frame clones are kept and a portion is missing. The table has 130,000 or so clones, roughly 94% seen once. Material: PBMCs. All receptors derive from a man aged 55-75 years with colorectal cancer.

This chain links TRBV5-1 with TRBJ1-4; D possibly corresponds to TRBD1 (5 bases). CDR1 and CDR2 from the germline V gene are SGHRS and YFSETQ. The CDR3 has 16 residues. Trimming removed 4 bases at V and 3 bases at J, with 16 bases between. This chain's CDR3 is CASSPERQSPNEKLFF. The CDR3 region has the DNA TGCGCCAGCAGCCCAGAAAGACAGTCACCTAATGAAAAACTGTTTTTT.

This chain joins TRBV7-4 and TRBJ2-3; D gene uncertain. Looked up from germline, CDR1 is SGHVT and CDR2 is SQSDAQ. Trimming pared 5 bases from V and 0 bases from J, leaving 9 bases between. The CDR3 sequence is 14 residues long. CDR3 bases: TGTGCCAGCAGCCGGTGGAGTAGCACAGATACGCAGTATTTT. This sequence encodes CASSRWSSTDTQYF.